This is a list of T cell receptor beta chains from one sample in a study of identical twins. TCRdb reanalysed the 5' RACE reads using MiXCR and keeps one entry per CDR3 protein. The sample has 350,000 to 500,000 distinct CDR3 sequences; less than 20% are singletons. The sequenced sample was naive T cells sorted from blood. The receptors derive from a man aged 50-59 years in good health. Each CDR3 is given with its conserved first and last residue.

j_call v_call cdr3_aa
TRBJ1-2 TRBV2 CASRDYGYTF
TRBJ2-7 TRBV10-3 CAISGTGTRSSYEQYF
TRBJ2-2 TRBV12-3/TRBV12-4 CASSLGRRITGELFF
TRBJ1-1 TRBV6-5 CASSYEETTEAFF
TRBJ2-7 TRBV25-1 CASSESYRNYEQYF
TRBJ2-1 TRBV20-1 CSARAGSFGNEQFF
TRBJ2-5 TRBV15 CATSKQGGLQETQYF
TRBJ2-5 TRBV6-2/TRBV6-3 CASSEKSTQYF
TRBJ2-5 TRBV20-1 CSASPLTSGGGQETQYF
TRBJ2-1 TRBV6-2/TRBV6-3 CASSYAGGGHNEQFF
TRBJ2-1 TRBV10-3 CAISGGSDSSYNEQFF
TRBJ2-7 TRBV7-2 CASSLGVRAGVPYEQYF
TRBJ1-1 TRBV7-9 CASSPQPLNTEAFF
TRBJ2-1 TRBV7-8 CASSLAGGPGNEQFF
TRBJ2-4 TRBV6-2/TRBV6-3 CASREDRIAGQYF
TRBJ2-7 TRBV20-1 CSASRQGPYEQYF
TRBJ2-1 TRBV4-1 CASSQGGSGGPGGQFF
TRBJ2-2 TRBV7-9 CASSPRTGETGELFF
TRBJ1-2 TRBV5-5 CASSLFGTGNYGYTF
TRBJ2-1 TRBV20-1 CSVGQGSREQFF
TRBJ2-4 TRBV20-1 CSVMRDYHTTVAKNIQYF
TRBJ2-1 TRBV20-1 CSAKRTSGYNEQFF
TRBJ2-1 TRBV29-1 CSVDGVGSSTYNEQFF
TRBJ1-5 TRBV4-2 CASSQDGGTVYSNQPQHF
TRBJ2-1 TRBV20-1 CSARTGTRLDEQFF
TRBJ2-6 TRBV11-1 CASSPPGLRETGANVLTF
TRBJ1-5 TRBV5-5 CASSLAAGRQPQHF
TRBJ2-5 TRBV20-1 CSAREASGSQTQYF
TRBJ2-1 TRBV5-5 CASSYQTSGVEQFF
TRBJ1-2 TRBV6-5 CASSYSAGPGYTF
TRBJ2-3 TRBV25-1 CASNPGTDTQYF
TRBJ2-1 TRBV18 CASSPDARSSGEQFF